The 32 T cell receptor beta chains presented below share a single source sample, sequenced in a study of T cells expressing NK-cell markers. One entry per CDR3 protein, without DNA, is what TCRdb gives after re-calling the 5' RACE reads. The sample holds hundreds of thousands of distinct CDR3 sequences. Sequencing was carried out using blood T cells: a sorted CD56 or NKG2C T cell subset, CD4+ or CD8+ T cells, or bulk PBMC T cells (not recorded which). These receptors were taken from a woman aged 18-70 years in good health.

V gene TRBV18 combines with J gene TRBJ2-1; TCRdb names TRBD1, which stays unverified in the absence of DNA. Germline V gene sequence: CDR1 KGHSH, CDR2 LQKENI. CDR3 length equals 13 residues. CDR3 loop: CASSQGIYNEQFF.

The chain combines TRBV7-2 with TRBJ2-7. Germline lookup yields CDR1 SGHTA and CDR2 FQGNSA. This CDR3 spans 13 amino acids. CDR3 amino acids: CASSLAGTGEQYF. Full variable domain (remainder filled in from reference TRBV7-2 and TRBJ2-7): GAGVSQSPSNKVTEKGKDVELRCDPISGHTALYWYRQSLGQGLEFLIYFQGNSAPDKSGLPSDRFSAERTGGSVSTLTIQRTQQEDSAVYLCASSLAGTGEQYFGPGTRLTVT.

The V call is TRBV29-1, the J call TRBJ1-1. This CDR3 has 13 residues. Germline CDR1 SQVTM, CDR2 ANQGSEA. This chain's CDR3 is CSTSSVGGTEAFF. Together with reference TRBV29-1 and TRBJ1-1, the CDR3 gives the full variable domain: SAVISQKPSRDICQRGTSLTIQCQVDSQVTMMFWYRQQPGQSLTLIATANQGSEATYESGFVIDKFPISRPNLTFSTLTVSNMSPEDSSIYLCSTSSVGGTEAFFGQGTRLTVV.

V usage is TRBV25-1 and J usage is TRBJ1-6. The CDR3 contains 14 residues. The germline gives CDR1 MGHDK, CDR2 SYGVNS. This CDR3 reads CASSAVSYNSPLHF.

This rearrangement joins TRBV28 to TRBJ2-1; TCRdb proposes TRBD1, but this gene call is untestable without DNA. CDR3 length equals 16 residues. CDR1 is MDHEN and CDR2 is SYDVKM in the germline V gene. The CDR3 sequence: CASRRFNSGGFDEQFF.

V and J are TRBV6-5 and TRBJ1-5. This CDR3 has 12 amino acids. Germline CDR1 and CDR2: MNHEY and SVGAGI. This CDR3 reads CASRRKNQPQHF.

The chain employs TRBV15 and TRBJ2-1. This CDR3 comprises 13 residues. From germline, CDR1 is LNHNV and CDR2 YYDKDF (reference sequence). The CDR3 region is CATSRGDFGEQFF. The full variable domain, rest sourced from reference TRBV15 and TRBJ2-1, is DAMVIQNPRYQVTQFGKPVTLSCSQTLNHNVMYWYQQKSSQAPKLLFHYYDKDFNNEADTPDNFQSRRPNTSFCFLDIRSPGLGDTAMYLCATSRGDFGEQFFGPGTRLTVL.

CDR3: CASSFSDETYEQYF. This rearrangement joins TRBV11-2 to TRBJ2-7. CDR3 length equals 14 residues. Germline CDR1 and CDR2: SGHAT and FQNNGV.

V and J are TRBV7-6 and TRBJ2-5. Germline CDR1 and CDR2: SGHVS and FNYEAQ. The CDR3 is made up of 15 amino acids. CDR3 residues: CASSLPYNSQETQYF. The full variable domain, completed using reference TRBV7-6 and TRBJ2-5, is GAGVSQSPRYKVTKRGQDVALRCDPISGHVSLYWYRQALGQGPEFLTYFNYEAQQDKSGLPNDRFSAERPEGSISTLTIQRTEQRDSAMYRCASSLPYNSQETQYFGPGTRLLVL.

The rearrangement uses TRBV19 and TRBJ2-3; the TCRdb D gene call, TRBD2, has no DNA to confirm it. Germline V lookup: CDR1 LNHDA, CDR2 SQIVND (reference sequence). The CDR3 spans 17 residues. This CDR3 is CASSPSGLAGFTDTQYF.

The chain combines TRBV29-1 with TRBJ1-1. The CDR3 loop spans 11 amino acids. Germline V CDR1 and CDR2: SQVTM, ANQGSEA. This CDR3 is CSFRQTSDAFF.

The rearrangement uses TRBV9 and TRBJ2-2; there is no DNA to check the TCRdb D call of TRBD1. Germline V lookup: CDR1 SGDLS, CDR2 YYNGEE. This CDR3 is 17 amino acids long. This CDR3 is CASSVPGPTSGLGELFF.

The CDR3 loop reads CSAVDPGSSYEQYF. V usage is TRBV20-1 and J usage is TRBJ2-7; the D gene TCRdb calls, TRBD1, cannot be checked with no DNA. CDR3 length equals 14 residues. Per germline, CDR1 DFQATT and CDR2 SNEGSKA (reference sequence).

This chain connects TRBV6-1 to TRBJ2-1. Germline V CDR1 and CDR2: MNHNS, SASEGT. The CDR3 extends over 15 amino acids. Here the CDR3 reads CASSEQASSYNEQFF.

The J gene is TRBJ1-1, the V gene TRBV20-1; checking the TCRdb D call of TRBD1 is not possible without DNA. The CDR3 runs to 13 residues. Germline V gives CDR1 DFQATT, CDR2 SNEGSKA (reference sequence). The CDR3 loop reads CSAPPGRGTEAFF.

The rearrangement joins TRBV7-3 to TRBJ2-2; TCRdb selects TRBD1, and the lack of DNA leaves this call unchecked. CDR1 SGHTA and CDR2 FQGTGA come from the germline V gene. The CDR3 covers 15 residues. The CDR3 spells CASSPQSGDTGELFF.

The V and J genes are TRBV29-1 and TRBJ2-7; TCRdb's D call of TRBD1 is untestable without DNA. The CDR3 covers 16 residues. Germline CDR1 is SQVTM and CDR2 is ANQGSEA. This CDR3 is CSVERYGAGKDYEQYF.

The V call is TRBV29-1, the J call TRBJ2-1; as DNA is missing, the TRBD1 call by TCRdb cannot be tested. In germline, CDR1 is SQVTM, CDR2 ANQGSEA. The CDR3 runs 16 residues. CDR3 in amino acids: CSVAPSLAGAVNEQFF.

The chain carries TRBV7-9 and TRBJ2-1. This CDR3 is built from 16 residues. Germline CDR1 reads SEHNR; CDR2 reads FQNEAQ (reference sequence). This chain's CDR3 is CASSLASASSYNEQFF.

This rearrangement joins TRBV12-3 or TRBV12-4 to TRBJ2-1; TCRdb's D call, TRBD1, is unchecked because there is no DNA. The length of the CDR3 is 15 residues. CDR3 amino acids: CASSPGGSRGNEQFF.

The V and J genes are TRBV7-8 and TRBJ2-5; TCRdb gives TRBD1 as the D gene, but with no DNA this cannot be confirmed. The CDR3 contains 16 residues. In germline, CDR1 is SGHVS, CDR2 FQNEAQ. CDR3 sequence: CASRFGGRLSRETQYF.

V is TRBV20-1 and J is TRBJ2-5; TCRdb proposes TRBD2, but this gene call is untestable without DNA. This CDR3 region has 15 residues. The germline CDR1 and CDR2 sequences are DFQATT and SNEGSKA (reference sequence). The CDR3 loop reads CSARVLGLDAGTQYF.

The chain couples TRBV29-1 to TRBJ1-2. CDR3 length: 11 amino acids. Germline loops: CDR1 SQVTM, CDR2 ANQGSEA. CDR3 amino acids: CSVAGDHGYTF.

The chain carries TRBV15 and TRBJ1-5. The CDR3 has 17 residues. Germline CDR1 is LNHNV and CDR2 is YYDKDF (reference sequence). CDR3 in amino acids: CATSRDRYGLSNQPQHF.

The chain uses TRBV5-1 and TRBJ1-1. The CDR3 sequence is 16 residues long. Germline CDR1 SGHRS, CDR2 YFSETQ. This CDR3 reads CASSLVADLGNTEAFF.

This chain links TRBV12-3 or TRBV12-4 with TRBJ2-5; TCRdb's D call, TRBD1, is unchecked because there is no DNA. The CDR3 contains 15 residues. The chain's CDR3 is CASSSGDRSGETQYF.

The rearrangement links TRBV7-2 to TRBJ2-1; the D gene TCRdb calls, TRBD2, cannot be checked with no DNA. CDR1 SGHTA and CDR2 FQGNSA come from the germline V gene. This CDR3 comprises 16 residues. This CDR3 reads CASSPMGTSIYNEQFF.

The gene calls are TRBV24-1 and TRBJ2-2; TCRdb calls TRBD2, which cannot be checked without DNA. This CDR3 comprises 17 residues. Germline V gene sequence: CDR1 KGHDR, CDR2 SFDVKD. The CDR3 sequence: CATSDPSTSGGAGELFF.

The CDR3 loop reads CASRPPGTGVYNEQFF. The rearrangement uses TRBV6-1 and TRBJ2-1; lacking DNA, the TRBD1 call made by TCRdb goes unchecked. Germline V CDR1 and CDR2: MNHNS, SASEGT. This CDR3 region has 16 residues.

The rearrangement uses TRBV6-4 and TRBJ2-3. The CDR3 length is 14 residues. CDR1 is MRHNA, CDR2 SNTAGT, per germline. The CDR3 loop is CASSDSKGADTQYF.

This rearrangement joins TRBV4-3 to TRBJ2-5; TCRdb outputs TRBD1, but without DNA this stays unchecked. This CDR3 has 16 amino acids. Germline values: CDR1 LGHNA, CDR2 YSLEER. The CDR3 spells CASSQGSRLPGETQYF.

This rearrangement joins TRBV7-2 to TRBJ1-6; TCRdb's D call, TRBD1, is unchecked because there is no DNA. This CDR3 has 16 residues. The germline CDR1 and CDR2 sequences are SGHTA and FQGNSA. The CDR3 region is CASSLASGRAGSPLHF.